The clone carrying this T cell receptor (beta chain) was detected ten times or more. Its antigen is unknown. TCRdb re-called the RACE reads with MiXCR, one entry per CDR3 protein. This sample yields around 56,000 distinct CDR3 sequences, of which roughly 9.8% are seen a single time; roughly 8.8% belongs to the top ten. These data are taken from a study of human T cells and chemical hapten exposure. Whole-study results and caveats: TCRs above 1 in 1000 frequency did not change with DPC sensitization. A positive correlation with patch test score was found for PT1 expanded TCR counts.

CDR1 and CDR2 (germline): SGHDN, FVKESK. The CDR3 has 16 amino acids. Trimming stripped 4 bases from V and 2 bases from J, with 16 bases between. Documented time point: pre-sensitization, week 0. The treatment denotes: therapeutic diphenylcyclopropenone sensitization with weekly scalp DPC. Venepuncture was done earlier than the placement of each patch test. The V gene is TRBV14, the J gene TRBJ2-3; D is undetermined. The sequencing used whole blood, collected in connection with sensitization to the hapten diphenylcyclopropenone (DPC). This TCR was recovered from a middle-aged man with alopecia areata. Some clones in this sample may be carry-over from other donors' samples. This CDR3 is CASSRGVVAFTDTQYF. CDR3 nucleotide sequence: TGTGCCAGCAGCCGAGGAGTAGTTGCCTTCACAGATACGCAGTATTTT.